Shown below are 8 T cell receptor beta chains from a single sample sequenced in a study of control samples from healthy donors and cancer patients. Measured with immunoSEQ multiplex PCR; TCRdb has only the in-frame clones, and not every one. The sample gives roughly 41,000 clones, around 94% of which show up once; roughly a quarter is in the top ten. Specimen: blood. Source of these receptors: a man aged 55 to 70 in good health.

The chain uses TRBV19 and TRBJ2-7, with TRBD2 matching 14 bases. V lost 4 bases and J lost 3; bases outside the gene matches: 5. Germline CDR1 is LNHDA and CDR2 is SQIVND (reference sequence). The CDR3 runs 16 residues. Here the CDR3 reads CASSKGLAGADYEQYF. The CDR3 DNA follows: TGTGCCAGTAGTAAGGGACTAGCGGGAGCGGACTACGAGCAGTACTTC.

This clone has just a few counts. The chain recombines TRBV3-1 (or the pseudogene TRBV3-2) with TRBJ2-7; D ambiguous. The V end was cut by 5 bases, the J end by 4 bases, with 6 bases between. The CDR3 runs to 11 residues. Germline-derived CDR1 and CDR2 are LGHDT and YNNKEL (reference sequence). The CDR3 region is CASSFEYEQYF. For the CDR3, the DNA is TGTGCCAGCAGCTTCGAATACGAGCAGTACTTC.

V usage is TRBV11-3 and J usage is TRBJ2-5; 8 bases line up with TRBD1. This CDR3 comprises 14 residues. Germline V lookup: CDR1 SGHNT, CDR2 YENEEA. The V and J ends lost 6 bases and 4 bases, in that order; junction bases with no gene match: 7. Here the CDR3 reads CASRRTGYGETQYF. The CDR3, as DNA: TGTGCCAGCAGAAGGACAGGGTACGGAGAGACCCAGTACTTC.

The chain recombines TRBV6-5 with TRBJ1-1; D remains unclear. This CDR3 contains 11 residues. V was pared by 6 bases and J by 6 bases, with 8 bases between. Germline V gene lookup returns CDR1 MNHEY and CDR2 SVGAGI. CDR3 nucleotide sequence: TGTGCCAGCAGCCGGGGAGCTGAAGCTTTCTTT. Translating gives CASSRGAEAFF.

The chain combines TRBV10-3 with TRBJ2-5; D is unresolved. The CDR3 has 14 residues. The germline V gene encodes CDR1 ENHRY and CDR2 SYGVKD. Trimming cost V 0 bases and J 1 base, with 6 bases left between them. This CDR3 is CAISESRVQETQYF. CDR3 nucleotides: TGTGCCATCAGTGAGTCTAGGGTCCAAGAGACCCAGTACTTC.

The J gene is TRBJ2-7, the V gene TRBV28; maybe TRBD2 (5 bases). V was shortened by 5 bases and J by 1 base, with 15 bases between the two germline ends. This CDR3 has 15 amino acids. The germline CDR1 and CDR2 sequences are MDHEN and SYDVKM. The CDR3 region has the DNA TGTGCCAGCAGTCAGCTAACTAGGATTTCCTACGAGCAGTACTTC. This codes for CASSQLTRISYEQYF.

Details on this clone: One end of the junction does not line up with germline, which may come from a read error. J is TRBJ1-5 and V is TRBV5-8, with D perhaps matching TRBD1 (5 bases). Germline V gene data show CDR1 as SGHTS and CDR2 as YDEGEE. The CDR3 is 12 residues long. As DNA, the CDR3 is TGTGCCAGCAGCCAATGGGGACGGGAACAATATTTT. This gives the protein CASSQWGREQYF.

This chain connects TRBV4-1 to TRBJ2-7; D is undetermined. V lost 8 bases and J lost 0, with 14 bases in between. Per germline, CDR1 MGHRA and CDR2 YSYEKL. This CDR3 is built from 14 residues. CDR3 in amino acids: CASGPTRSSYEQYF. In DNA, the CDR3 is TGCGCCAGCGGACCTACCAGGAGCTCCTACGAGCAGTACTTC.